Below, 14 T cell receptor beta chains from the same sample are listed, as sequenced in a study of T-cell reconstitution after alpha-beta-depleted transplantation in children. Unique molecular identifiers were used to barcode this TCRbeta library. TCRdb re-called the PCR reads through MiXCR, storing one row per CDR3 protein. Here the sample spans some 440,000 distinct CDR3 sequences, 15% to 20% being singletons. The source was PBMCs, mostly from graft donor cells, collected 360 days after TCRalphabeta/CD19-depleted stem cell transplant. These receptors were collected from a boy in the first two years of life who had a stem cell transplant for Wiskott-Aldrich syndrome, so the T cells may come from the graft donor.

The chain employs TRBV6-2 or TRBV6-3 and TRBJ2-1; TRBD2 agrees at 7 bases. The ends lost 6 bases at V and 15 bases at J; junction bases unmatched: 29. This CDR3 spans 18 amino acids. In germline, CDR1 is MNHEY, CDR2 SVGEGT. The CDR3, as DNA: TGTGCCAGCAGAAGGGGTAGGACCGGCGGGCGGGAGAGACAGCAGTGGTTCTTC. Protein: CASRRGRTGGRERQQWFF.

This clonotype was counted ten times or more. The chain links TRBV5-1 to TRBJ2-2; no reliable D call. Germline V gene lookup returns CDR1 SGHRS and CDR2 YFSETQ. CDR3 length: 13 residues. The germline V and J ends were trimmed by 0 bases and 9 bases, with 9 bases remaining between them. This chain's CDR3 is CASSLAPGRELFF. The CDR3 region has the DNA TGCGCCAGCAGCTTGGCCCCCGGCAGGGAGCTGTTTTTT.

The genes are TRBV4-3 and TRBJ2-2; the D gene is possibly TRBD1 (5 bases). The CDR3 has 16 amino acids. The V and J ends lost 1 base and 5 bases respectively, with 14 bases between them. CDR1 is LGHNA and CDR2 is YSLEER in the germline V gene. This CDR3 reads CASSQGSRTLTGELFF. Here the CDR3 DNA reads TGCGCCAGCAGCCAAGGCTCCAGGACACTAACCGGGGAGCTGTTTTTT.

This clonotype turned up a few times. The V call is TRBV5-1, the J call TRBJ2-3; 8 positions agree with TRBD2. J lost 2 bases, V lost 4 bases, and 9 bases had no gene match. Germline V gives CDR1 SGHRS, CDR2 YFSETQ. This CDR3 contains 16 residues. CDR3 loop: CASSILPAGDTDTQYF. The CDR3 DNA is TGCGCCAGCAGCATCCTCCCAGCGGGGGACACAGATACGCAGTATTTT. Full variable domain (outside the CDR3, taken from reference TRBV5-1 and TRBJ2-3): KAGVTQTPRYLIKTRGQQVTLSCSPISGHRSVSWYQQTPGQGLQFLFEYFSETQRNKGNFPGRFSGRQFSNSRSEMNVSTLELGDSALYLCASSILPAGDTDTQYFGPGTRLTVL.

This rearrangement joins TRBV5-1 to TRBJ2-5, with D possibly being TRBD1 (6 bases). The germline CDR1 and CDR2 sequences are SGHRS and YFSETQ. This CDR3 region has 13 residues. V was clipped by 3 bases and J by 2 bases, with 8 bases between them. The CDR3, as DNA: TGCGCCAGCAGCTGGGGGCCACAAGAGACCCAGTACTTC. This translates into CASSWGPQETQYF.

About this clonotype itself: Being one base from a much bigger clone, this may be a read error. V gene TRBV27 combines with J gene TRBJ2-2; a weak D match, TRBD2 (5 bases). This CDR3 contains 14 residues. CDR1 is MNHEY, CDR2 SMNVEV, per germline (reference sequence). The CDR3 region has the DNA TGTGCCAGCACCCCATGGCGGGCGTCCGGGGAGCTGATTTTT. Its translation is CASTPWRASGELIF.

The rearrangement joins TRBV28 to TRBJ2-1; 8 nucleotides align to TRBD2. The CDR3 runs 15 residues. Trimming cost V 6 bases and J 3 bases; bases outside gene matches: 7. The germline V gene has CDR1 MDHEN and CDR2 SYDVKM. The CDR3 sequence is CASRISGMFYNEQFF. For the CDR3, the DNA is TGTGCCAGCAGAATTAGCGGGATGTTCTACAATGAGCAGTTCTTC.

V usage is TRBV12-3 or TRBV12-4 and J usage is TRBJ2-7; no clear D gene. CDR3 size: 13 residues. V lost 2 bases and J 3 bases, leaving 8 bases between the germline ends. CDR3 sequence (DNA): TGTGCCAGCAGTTTACGAAGGGACTACGAGCAGTACTTC. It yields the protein CASSLRRDYEQYF.

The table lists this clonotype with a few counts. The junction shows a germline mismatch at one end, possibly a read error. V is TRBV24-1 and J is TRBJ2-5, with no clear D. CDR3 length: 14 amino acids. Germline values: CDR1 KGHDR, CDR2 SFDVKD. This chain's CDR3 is CDTSDLRDGETQYF. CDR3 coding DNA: TGTGACACCAGTGATTTAAGAGACGGGGAGACCCAGTACTTC.

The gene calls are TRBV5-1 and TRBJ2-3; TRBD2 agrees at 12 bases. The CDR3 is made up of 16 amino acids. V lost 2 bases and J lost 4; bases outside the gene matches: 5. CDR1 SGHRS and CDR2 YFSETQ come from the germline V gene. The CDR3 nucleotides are TGCGCCAGCAGCTTAACTAGCGGGGGGTCAGCAGATACGCAGTATTTT. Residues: CASSLTSGGSADTQYF.

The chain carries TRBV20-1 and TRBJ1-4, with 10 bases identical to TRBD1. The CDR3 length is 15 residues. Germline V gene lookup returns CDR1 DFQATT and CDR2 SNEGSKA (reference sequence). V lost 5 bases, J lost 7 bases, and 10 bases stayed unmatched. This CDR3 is CSAYTLGTGAEKLFF. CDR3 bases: TGCAGTGCTTATACCCTGGGGACAGGGGCTGAAAAACTGTTTTTT.

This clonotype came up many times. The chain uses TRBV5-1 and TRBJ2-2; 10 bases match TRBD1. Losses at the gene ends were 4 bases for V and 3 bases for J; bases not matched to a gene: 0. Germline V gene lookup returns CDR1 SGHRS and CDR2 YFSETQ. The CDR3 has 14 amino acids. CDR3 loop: CASSGTGDTGELFF. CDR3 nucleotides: TGCGCCAGCAGCGGGACAGGGGACACCGGGGAGCTGTTTTTT.

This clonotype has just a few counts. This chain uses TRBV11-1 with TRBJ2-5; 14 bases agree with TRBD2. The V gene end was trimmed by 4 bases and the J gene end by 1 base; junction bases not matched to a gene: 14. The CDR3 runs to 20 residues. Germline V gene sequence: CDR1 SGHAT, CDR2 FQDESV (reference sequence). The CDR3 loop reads CASSSTGPSGLAGGQETQYF. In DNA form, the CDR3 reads TGTGCCAGCAGCTCCACGGGGCCCTCTGGACTAGCGGGGGGCCAAGAGACCCAGTACTTC.

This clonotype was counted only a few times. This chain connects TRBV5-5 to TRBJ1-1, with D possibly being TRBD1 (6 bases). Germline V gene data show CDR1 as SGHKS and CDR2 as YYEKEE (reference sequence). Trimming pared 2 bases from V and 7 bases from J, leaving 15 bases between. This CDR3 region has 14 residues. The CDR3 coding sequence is TGTGCCAGCAGCTTTGGCGGGGGGACAAGTGAAGCTTTCTTT. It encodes CASSFGGGTSEAFF.